One and the same sample provided the 18 T cell receptor beta chains below, sequenced in a study of beta chain features in type 1 diabetes. Expressed TCRB transcripts were sequenced because the isolated RNA had all been reverse transcribed beforehand. Clones were sequenced by immunoSEQ multiplex PCR, and TCRdb holds only the in-frame ones, with some missing. Seen here are 810,000 or so clones, roughly 16% observed once, and the top ten hold 0.023%. The material sequenced was naive CD4+ T cells from blood. The origin of the receptors is a young woman in good health.

The chain couples TRBV10-3 to TRBJ2-5, with D unresolved. The germline CDR1 and CDR2 sequences are ENHRY and SYGVKD. V dropped 3 bases and J dropped 1 base, with 12 bases sitting between them. The CDR3 sequence is 15 residues long. DNA of the CDR3: TGTGCCATCAGTGATTCCCGCGCTTCCCAAGAGACCCAGTACTTC. Protein: CAISDSRASQETQYF.

The chain employs TRBV28 and TRBJ2-5; D is ambiguous. The J call is uncertain, as TRBJ2-7 better fits the DNA end. The CDR3 totals 11 residues. Germline V gives CDR1 MDHEN, CDR2 SYDVKM. CDR3 in amino acids: CASSDLYEQYF. The CDR3 region has the DNA TGTGCCAGCAGTGACCTCTACGAGCAGTACTTC.

Worth noting for this clone: Other DNA sequences in the sample encode the same CDR3. The chain uses TRBV9 and TRBJ2-3, with 7 bases identical to TRBD2. The CDR3 has 17 residues. CDR1 and CDR2 from the germline V gene are SGDLS and YYNGEE. Trimming took 0 bases from V and 3 from J; bases not matched to a gene: 10. The CDR3 reads CASSVAGLQERTDTQYF. CDR3 sequence (DNA): TGTGCCAGCAGCGTAGCGGGACTACAAGAGAGAACAGATACGCAGTATTTT.

As regards this clone: This sample also contains other DNA sequences that code for the same CDR3. This chain links TRBV28 with TRBJ2-5; a weak D match, TRBD2 (6 bases). This CDR3 has 14 amino acids. Trimming removed 5 bases from V and 4 bases from J, with 14 bases in between. CDR1 is MDHEN and CDR2 is SYDVKM in the germline V gene. The CDR3 loop reads CASSTPGTGETQYF. CDR3 DNA: TGTGCCAGCAGTACCCCCGGGACTGGAGAGACCCAGTACTTC.

This clone came up a few times. The chain employs TRBV4-2 and TRBJ2-5; D possibly matches TRBD1 or TRBD2 (5 bases each). The DNA end is a closer match to TRBJ2-7, so the J assignment may be wrong. Germline loops: CDR1 LGHNA, CDR2 YNFKEQ. The CDR3 is 13 amino acids. The CDR3 region has the DNA TGTGCCAGCAGGAGGACTCTACAGGCCGAGCAGTACTTC. It codes for CASRRTLQAEQYF.

This chain uses TRBV6-1 with TRBJ2-7; possibly TRBD2 for D (5 bases). The CDR3 contains 13 residues. Per the germline V gene, CDR1 is MNHNS and CDR2 is SASEGT. The V end lost 4 bases, the J end lost 6 bases, and 13 bases lay between the germline ends. CDR3 in DNA: TGTGCCAGCAGTGCCCAGACTATTTCCGAGCAGTACTTC. It codes for CASSAQTISEQYF.

There are a few counts of this clone. The V gene is TRBV7-9, the J gene TRBJ1-1; D remains unclear. Germline lookup yields CDR1 SEHNR and CDR2 FQNEAQ (reference sequence). The ends were cut back, 1 base at V and 1 base at J, with 10 bases in the middle. This CDR3 has 15 residues. CDR3 amino acids: CASSLGTYRNTEAFF. The CDR3 DNA reads as TGTGCCAGCAGCTTAGGTACTTACAGGAACACTGAAGCTTTCTTT.

The chain joins TRBV5-1 to TRBJ2-7, with D perhaps matching TRBD2 (5 bases). V lost 2 bases and J 3 bases, leaving 12 bases between the germline ends. CDR3 length: 14 residues. CDR1 is SGHRS and CDR2 is YFSETQ in the germline V gene. The CDR3: CASSLTRGNYEQYF. The CDR3 bases are TGCGCCAGCAGCTTAACCAGAGGGAACTACGAGCAGTACTTC.

The V gene is TRBV7-8, the J gene TRBJ2-7, with 8 bases fitting TRBD1. CDR3 length equals 16 residues. Germline V CDR1 and CDR2: SGHVS, FQNEAQ. With V trimmed by 4 bases and J by 2 bases, 10 bases remained unmatched. Written as DNA, the CDR3 is TGTGCCAGCAGCTCCGCGAGGGACAGGCTGACCTACGAGCAGTACTTC. The encoded protein is CASSSARDRLTYEQYF.

Remarks on this clone: Other DNA sequences of this sample code for an identical CDR3. This chain joins TRBV6-6 and TRBJ2-5; TRBD1 matches 7 bases. CDR3 length: 12 amino acids. In germline, CDR1 is MNHNY, CDR2 SVGAGI (reference sequence). With V trimmed by 8 bases and J by 2 bases, 2 bases remained unmatched. CDR3 in amino acids: CASSQGQETQYF. The CDR3 DNA follows: TGTGCCAGCTCACAGGGGCAAGAGACCCAGTACTTC.

This clone was counted a few times. The chain uses TRBV28 and TRBJ1-5; TRBD1 is a possible D gene (5 bases). There are 18 residues in the CDR3. The germline V and J ends were trimmed by 3 bases and 6 bases, with 24 bases remaining between them. Germline-derived CDR1 and CDR2 are MDHEN and SYDVKM. The CDR3 protein is CASSFKWILGGTRQPQHF. The CDR3 nucleotides read TGTGCCAGCAGTTTCAAATGGATCTTGGGTGGGACGCGTCAGCCCCAGCATTTT. The full variable domain, with the rest looked up from reference TRBV28 and TRBJ1-5, is DVKVTQSSRYLVKRTGEKVFLECVQDMDHENMFWYRQDPGLGLRLIYFSYDVKMKEKGDIPEGYSVSREKKERFSLILESASTNQTSMYLCASSFKWILGGTRQPQHFGDGTRLSIL.

The chain has TRBV5-6 and TRBJ1-2; TRBD1 agrees at 7 bases. The CDR3 is 14 amino acids. The trim removed 4 bases at V and 4 bases at J, leaving 7 bases unmatched. CDR1 is SGHDT, CDR2 YYEEEE, per germline. CDR3 loop: CASSPDRAAYGYTF. Here the CDR3 DNA reads TGTGCCAGCAGCCCTGACAGGGCAGCCTATGGCTACACCTTC.

This clone was detected a few times. The chain has TRBV25-1 and TRBJ2-1, with 10 bases fitting TRBD2. The V and J ends lost 2 bases and 9 bases, in that order; junction bases with no gene match: 13. The CDR3 is 17 residues long. Per germline, CDR1 MGHDK and CDR2 SYGVNS. The CDR3 loop is CASSEGTSEHGWGEQFF. In nucleotides, the CDR3 is TGTGCCAGCAGTGAAGGGACTAGCGAGCACGGATGGGGTGAGCAGTTCTTC.

This clone was seen only once. The chain links TRBV4-3 to TRBJ1-1; no clear D gene. This CDR3 contains 15 residues. The germline gives CDR1 LGHNA, CDR2 YSLEER. V dropped 1 base and J dropped 4 bases, with 13 bases sitting between them. The CDR3 bases are TGCGCCAGCAGCCAAGTATATGACAAGTCCACTGAAGCTTTCTTT. Protein sequence: CASSQVYDKSTEAFF.

V is TRBV19 and J is TRBJ1-4, with D perhaps TRBD1 (5 bases). Germline V gene lookup returns CDR1 LNHDA and CDR2 SQIVND (reference sequence). V was shortened by 4 bases and J by 6 bases, with 15 bases between the two germline ends. CDR3 length: 15 amino acids. In nucleotides, the CDR3 is TGTGCCAGTAGTACGACGGGACGTGGGGATGAAAAACTGTTTTTT. Its protein is CASSTTGRGDEKLFF. Combining the CDR3 with reference TRBV19 and TRBJ1-4 gives the whole variable domain DGGITQSPKYLFRKEGQNVTLSCEQNLNHDAMYWYRQDPGQGLRLIYYSQIVNDFQKGDIAEGYSVSREKKESFPLTVTSAQKNPTAFYLCASSTTGRGDEKLFFGSGTQLSVL.

The rearrangement uses TRBV6-1 and TRBJ2-1; D not resolved. Per the germline V gene, CDR1 is MNHNS and CDR2 is SASEGT. Trimming pared 4 bases from V and 0 bases from J, leaving 7 bases between. There are 14 residues in the CDR3. Here the CDR3 reads CASSVAGSYNEQFF. In nucleotides, the CDR3 is TGTGCCAGCAGTGTAGCCGGCTCCTACAATGAGCAGTTCTTC.

This rearrangement joins TRBV7-9 to TRBJ2-5; TRBD2 agrees at 9 bases. V shed 5 bases and J 1 base; nucleotides not matched to a gene: 8. The CDR3 has 16 amino acids. Germline CDR1 is SEHNR and CDR2 is FQNEAQ (reference sequence). The DNA for the CDR3 is TGTGCCAGCAGCCCTTGGCGGGAGGGGGCCCAAGAGACCCAGTACTTC. Its translation: CASSPWREGAQETQYF.

The J gene is TRBJ2-2, the V gene TRBV9, with 9 nucleotides matching TRBD2. The ends lost 1 base at V and 3 bases at J; junction bases unmatched: 10. CDR3 length: 18 residues. Germline V gene lookup returns CDR1 SGDLS and CDR2 YYNGEE. CDR3 nucleotide sequence: TGTGCCAGCAGCGTAATTGATAGCGGGAGAGGCGACACCGGGGAGCTGTTTTTT. This translates into CASSVIDSGRGDTGELFF.